Listed here is a single T cell receptor beta chain. Its matching antigen is unknown. An end of the junction does not agree with germline; a read error may underlie this. TCR beta CDR3 sequences were amplified from RNA transcripts. With the HTBI primer set, the TCR CDR3 went through a first round of RT-PCR. Using its own MiXCR run on the multiplex PCR reads, TCRdb lists one record per CDR3 protein. The sample holds 500,000 to 600,000 distinct CDR3 sequences; just over 45% are singletons and the top ten take around 20%. These data originate in a study of T cells in Graves' hyperthyroidism and ophthalmopathy. General study points: Model output signaled ophthalmopathy a median 6.5 months ahead of onset. Blood samples included most of the expanded thyroid clonotypes exceeding 0.001. Researchers report that a 13 V-J model separated ophthalmopathy from stable hyperthyroidism.

Uncontrolled infection, other autoimmune disease, pregnancy or lactation excluded patients. The V gene's germline CDR1 is SSHAT and CDR2 FNYEAQ (reference sequence). The CDR3 is made up of 13 amino acids. The chain uses TRBV7-7 and TRBJ1-1; 9 bases are a match to TRBD1. This receptor was taken from an adult woman with Graves' disease, either hyperthyroidism or ophthalmopathy (not recorded which). Sequenced material: peripheral blood or thyroid tissue (not recorded which). Here the CDR3 DNA reads TGTGCTAGCAGTAAGGACAGGGGCACTGAAGCTTTCTTT. Translating it yields CASSKDRGTEAFF.